This T cell receptor (beta chain) is drawn from a study of blood T cell repertoires in COVID-19. Overall study: Samples came from the United States, Italy and Spain, spanning acute and convalescent COVID-19. PBMCs, B-cell-depleted T cells, or T cells provided the cDNA or gDNA that made up the material.

Sequencing was performed with immunoSEQ multiplex PCR; in TCRdb, only in-frame clones are kept and a portion is missing. The sample lists more than 80,000 clones; approximately 83% were seen once. This CDR3 has 14 residues. V was cut by 7 bases and J by 7 bases, with 18 bases left in between. From germline, CDR1 is SGHRS and CDR2 YFSETQ. The source is a woman between 70 and 85 years old with acute or convalescent COVID-19. The rearrangement uses TRBV5-1 and TRBJ1-3; D might be TRBD1 (5 bases). The sample consisted of peripheral blood. CDR3 sequence: CASRYDSLGNTIYF. In nucleotides, the CDR3 is TGCGCCAGCCGATACGACAGTTTGGGGAACACCATATATTTT.